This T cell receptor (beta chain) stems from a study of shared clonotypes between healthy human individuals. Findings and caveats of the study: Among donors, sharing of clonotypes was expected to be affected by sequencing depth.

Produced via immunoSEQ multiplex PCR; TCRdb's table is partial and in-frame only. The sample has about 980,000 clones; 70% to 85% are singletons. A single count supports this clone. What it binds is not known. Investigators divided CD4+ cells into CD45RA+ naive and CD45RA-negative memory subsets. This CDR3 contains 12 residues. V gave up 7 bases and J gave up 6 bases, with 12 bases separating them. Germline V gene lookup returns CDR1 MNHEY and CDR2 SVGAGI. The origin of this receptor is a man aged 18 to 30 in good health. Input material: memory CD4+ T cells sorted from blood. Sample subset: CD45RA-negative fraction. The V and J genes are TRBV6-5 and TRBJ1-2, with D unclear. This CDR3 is CASIGDTNGYTF. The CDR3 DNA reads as TGTGCCAGCATTGGGGATACCAATGGCTACACCTTC.